This is a list of T cell receptor beta chains from one sample in a study of T cell responses to AZD1222 COVID-19 vaccine. TCRdb's copy holds only in-frame clones and misses some; the assay was immunoSEQ multiplex PCR. The repertoire holds around 110,000 clones, with more than 85% as singletons. Sequences were derived from peripheral blood, sampled on day 0 of AZD1222 vaccination. The receptors were sampled from an adult in good health. CDR3s include the opening cysteine and the closing phenylalanine or tryptophan. The D gene is left open where the match is weak. Not all rows give a size; the values are once, few, many and, for expanded clones, a class.

9,TRBJ1-1,NA,TRBV30,NA,CATDTEAFF,TGTGCCACAGACACTGAAGCTTTCTTT
14,TRBJ2-1,TRBD2,TRBV4-1,NA,CASRRTSGTLGQFF,TGCGCCAGCAGGCGGACTAGCGGAACCCTCGGGCAGTTCTTC
14,TRBJ2-7,NA,TRBV3-1/TRBV3-2,NA,CASSLKGSSYEQYF,TGTGCCAGCAGCCTAAAGGGAAGCTCCTACGAGCAGTACTTC
12,TRBJ1-6,NA,TRBV5-1,once,CASRVRDSPLHF,TGCGCCAGCAGGGTACGGGATTCACCCCTCCACTTT
11,TRBJ1-5,NA,TRBV7-9,NA,CASSVTEPQHF,TGTGCCAGCAGCGTGACCGAGCCCCAGCATTTT
16,TRBJ2-2,NA,TRBV6-2/TRBV6-3,NA,CASSSLSRDSNGELFF,TGTGCCAGCAGTTCGTTATCCCGGGACTCTAACGGGGAGCTGTTTTTT
14,TRBJ1-3,TRBD1,TRBV6-5,NA,CASRRQGSGNTIYF,TGTGCCAGCAGAAGACAGGGCTCTGGAAACACCATATATTTT
15,TRBJ1-3,NA,TRBV5-1,NA,CASSLGGSSGNTIYF,TGCGCCAGCAGCTTGGGGGGTAGCTCTGGAAACACCATATATTTT
11,TRBJ2-1,NA,TRBV14,few,CASSQRNEQFF,TGTGCCAGCAGCCAACGCAATGAGCAGTTCTTC
18,TRBJ2-1,NA,TRBV7-9,NA,CASSLIARSFTNYNEQFF,TGTGCCAGCAGCTTAATAGCCCGCTCTTTTACCAATTACAATGAGCAGTTCTTC
12,TRBJ1-1,NA,TRBV29-1,once,CSVVAPNTEAFF,TGCAGCGTTGTGGCCCCGAACACTGAAGCTTTCTTT
15,TRBJ2-1,TRBD2,TRBV27,NA,CASRLTGTSPLEQFF,TGTGCCAGCAGACTCACCGGGACTAGCCCCCTGGAGCAGTTCTTC
17,TRBJ1-3,NA,TRBV13,NA,CASTLQGQLDSGNTIYF,TGTGCCAGCACCTTACAGGGCCAGCTCGACTCTGGAAACACCATATATTTT
17,TRBJ1-4,NA,TRBV28,NA,CASSLMGGSLTNEKLFF,TGTGCCAGCAGTTTAATGGGGGGATCTTTGACTAATGAAAAACTGTTTTTT
17,TRBJ2-3,NA,TRBV11-2,once,CASSLELAGNWGDTQYF,TGTGCCAGCAGCTTAGAGCTTGCGGGAAACTGGGGGGATACGCAGTATTTT
12,TRBJ2-2,NA,TRBV9,NA,CASSQSGGELFF,TGTGCCAGCAGCCAATCAGGTGGGGAGCTGTTTTTT
14,TRBJ2-6,NA,TRBV7-9,NA,CASSLEGGANVLTF,TGTGCCAGCAGCTTGGAGGGCGGGGCCAACGTCCTGACTTTC
13,TRBJ1-6,NA,TRBV12-3/TRBV12-4,NA,CASTWGLNSPLHF,TGTGCCAGCACCTGGGGCCTAAATTCACCCCTCCACTTT
16,TRBJ2-7,NA,TRBV19,NA,CASSITAGASSYEQYF,TGTGCCAGTAGTATTACGGCGGGGGCAAGCTCCTACGAGCAGTACTTC
15,TRBJ1-3,NA,TRBV5-1,few,CASGLAGELSDTIYF,TGCGCCAGCGGGTTAGCAGGGGAGTTATCGGACACCATATATTTT
13,TRBJ1-1,NA,TRBV5-1,NA,CASSGTLNTEAFF,TGCGCCAGCAGCGGGACATTGAACACTGAAGCTTTCTTT
13,TRBJ2-1,NA,TRBV15,NA,CATSTSSNNEQFF,TGTGCCACCAGCACCTCCTCTAACAATGAGCAGTTCTTC
17,TRBJ1-1,NA,TRBV19,NA,CASSARPSFRGHTEAFF,TGTGCCAGTAGTGCAAGACCCAGCTTCAGGGGCCACACTGAAGCTTTCTTT
13,TRBJ1-2,NA,TRBV5-6,NA,CASSPDRNYGYTF,TGTGCCAGCAGCCCCGACAGAAACTATGGCTACACCTTC
14,TRBJ1-3,TRBD1,TRBV28,NA,CAIEPQGEGNTIYF,TGTGCCATCGAGCCCCAGGGGGAGGGTAACACCATATATTTT
15,TRBJ2-7,NA,TRBV6-5,NA,CASSRPSQGGYEQYF,TGTGCCAGCAGTCGTCCCTCGCAGGGAGGCTACGAGCAGTACTTC
14,TRBJ2-3,TRBD2,TRBV19,NA,CASSSPTSGDTQYF,TGTGCCAGTAGTTCTCCGACTAGCGGAGATACGCAGTATTTT
17,TRBJ2-1,NA,TRBV28,NA,CASSFLSGGGSYNEQFF,TGTGCCAGCAGTTTCCTATCAGGGGGGGGCTCCTACAATGAGCAGTTCTTC
15,TRBJ1-5,NA,TRBV3-1/TRBV3-2,NA,CASSQDGGGNQPQHF,TGTGCCAGCAGCCAAGACGGGGGGGGCAATCAGCCCCAGCATTTT
17,TRBJ1-4,TRBD1,TRBV11-2,few,CASSLVGPGTGLSKLFF,TGTGCCAGCAGCTTAGTGGGTCCTGGGACAGGGTTATCGAAACTGTTTTTT
11,TRBJ2-1,NA,TRBV2,NA,CASSAGGKQFF,TGTGCCAGCAGTGCAGGCGGAAAGCAGTTCTTC
11,TRBJ2-5,NA,TRBV27,once,CASSFEETQYF,TGTGCCAGCAGTTTTGAAGAGACCCAGTACTTC
15,TRBJ2-5,TRBD1,TRBV14,NA,CASSQTTGVRETQYF,TGTGCCAGCAGCCAGACGACAGGGGTTCGGGAGACCCAGTACTTC
13,TRBJ1-5,TRBD1,TRBV6-5,NA,CASNRGPGQPQHF,TGTGCCAGCAACAGGGGGCCCGGTCAGCCCCAGCATTTT